A single count supports the clone carrying this T cell receptor beta chain. Its specificity is not known. This entry is derived from a study of Ad26.COV2.S vaccination and SARS-CoV-2 variants. Background on the study: Dosing was one shot or two shots 56 days apart. Broader study findings: Non-spike TCR breadth was similar in vaccine and placebo recipients. Relative to placebo recipients, vaccine recipients exhibited elevated spike-specific TCR breadth.

Treatment specified: 15 to 20 received Ad26.COV2.S at low or high dose, single or two shots; about five received placebo; per-sample allocation not given. All samples were drawn on day 63, counting from the first vaccine or placebo injection. TCRdb's copy holds only in-frame clones and misses some; the assay was immunoSEQ multiplex PCR. This table holds roughly 350,000 clones, around nine tenths found once. The TCR originated in a person aged 18 to 59 who received the Ad26.COV2.S COVID-19 vaccine or a placebo. The sample here was peripheral blood, taken in a trial of Ad26.COV2.S vaccine versus placebo.

The CDR3 here is CASSKSSMYSNQPQHF. The CDR3 DNA follows: TGTGCCAGCAGCAAATCAAGTATGTATAGCAATCAGCCCCAGCATTTT. The rearrangement joins TRBV2 to TRBJ1-5; no firm D call. Trimming took off 6 bases at V and 0 bases at J, with 15 bases between the two ends. The germline CDR1 and CDR2 sequences are SNHLY and FYNNEI. The CDR3 has 16 residues.